Shown below are 7 T cell receptor beta chains from a single sample sequenced in a study of blood T cell repertoires in COVID-19. TCRdb keeps only in-frame clones here, not all; method: immunoSEQ multiplex PCR. Found here are some 130,000 clones, roughly 86% of them singletons; the top ten hold approximately 16%. Sequenced: peripheral blood. These receptors all come from a woman in her 50s who had recovered from COVID-19.

The genes are TRBV6-5 and TRBJ1-1; D is undetermined. This CDR3 is 13 amino acids long. Trimming removed 4 bases from V and 8 bases from J, with 14 bases in between. Germline CDR1 is MNHEY and CDR2 is SVGAGI. In DNA form, the CDR3 reads TGTGCCAGCAGTTTCCGACGGGGAGCCGAAGCTTTCTTT. Its protein is CASSFRRGAEAFF.

The chain has TRBV29-1 and TRBJ1-4, with D unresolved. CDR1 and CDR2 (germline): SQVTM, ANQGSEA. The V gene lost 7 bases and the J gene lost 1 base, with 7 bases spanning the gap. The CDR3 runs 12 residues. The chain's CDR3 is CSARGTNEKLFF. CDR3 nucleotides: TGCAGCGCCCGAGGAACTAATGAAAAACTGTTTTTT.

This rearrangement joins TRBV7-2 to TRBJ1-2; D unclear. Germline V lookup: CDR1 SGHTA, CDR2 FQGNSA. The V gene lost 7 bases and the J gene lost 0 bases, with 15 bases spanning the gap. This CDR3 is built from 15 residues. The CDR3 sequence: CASNRGFPSNYGYTF. The CDR3 coding sequence is TGTGCCAGCAACAGAGGGTTCCCTTCTAACTATGGCTACACCTTC.

This clone was detected only a few times. The V gene is TRBV6-5, the J gene TRBJ2-7; 14 nucleotides line up with TRBD2. Germline values: CDR1 MNHEY, CDR2 SVGAGI. The CDR3 consists of 15 residues. V was clipped by 2 bases and J by 5 bases; unmatched bases: 2. The CDR3 is CASSYGTSGSDEQYF. CDR3 DNA: TGTGCCAGCAGTTACGGGACTAGCGGGAGTGACGAGCAGTACTTC.

The V call is TRBV2, the J call TRBJ1-1, with D perhaps TRBD1 (6 bases). The length of the CDR3 is 13 residues. The germline V and J ends were trimmed by 6 bases and 7 bases, with 15 bases remaining between them. Per the germline V gene, CDR1 is SNHLY and CDR2 is FYNNEI. CDR3 sequence (DNA): TGTGCCAGCAGGCCCACAGGGATAGGTGAAGCTTTCTTT. It yields the protein CASRPTGIGEAFF.

The chain is built from TRBV30 and TRBJ2-7; D ambiguous. Trimming took off 1 base at V and 1 base at J, with 11 bases between the two ends. The length of the CDR3 is 14 residues. Germline V CDR1 and CDR2: GTSNPN, SVGIG (reference sequence). Here the CDR3 reads CAWSEQIFSYEQYF. Written as DNA, the CDR3 is TGTGCCTGGAGTGAACAGATCTTTTCCTACGAGCAGTACTTC.

CDR3 region: CASSPAPGTGSSPLHF. In DNA, the CDR3 is TGTGCCAGCAGCCCAGCTCCCGGGACAGGGTCCTCACCCCTCCACTTT. The J gene is TRBJ1-6, the V gene TRBV7-8, with 9 positions matching TRBD1. J gave up 10 bases and V 5 bases, and 12 bases lay outside the gene matches. The CDR3 is 16 amino acids. Germline assignment: CDR1 SGHVS and CDR2 FQNEAQ.